These T cell receptor beta chains were read from a single sample in a study of T-cell memory formation after mild COVID-19. Using its own MiXCR run on the 5' RACE reads, TCRdb lists one record per CDR3 protein. The sample consists of a few hundred thousand distinct CDR3 sequences, less than 25% of them appearing once. The sample comprised PBMCs or a T cell subset sorted from them (not recorded which). The receptors come from an adult woman who had mild COVID-19 (a few samples of this study predate the infection). Cell type and time point are not known. CDR3s include the opening cysteine and the closing phenylalanine or tryptophan. D genes are given only for firm matches. Rows may omit the clone size; those that give it use once, few, many or a size class.

J	V	D	size	DNA	CDR3
TRBJ2-3	TRBV18	NA	NA	TGTGCCAGCTCACCTCCGATTAGGGCAGATACGCAGTATTTT	CASSPPIRADTQYF
TRBJ2-6	TRBV2	NA	NA	TGTGCCAGCAGAGCAGGGGGGAGCTCTGGGGCCAACGTCCTGACTTTC	CASRAGGSSGANVLTF
TRBJ1-5	TRBV20-1	NA	few	TGCAGTGCTAGGAGGGGAACTAGCAATCAGCCCCAGCATTTT	CSARRGTSNQPQHF
TRBJ1-5	TRBV6-5	NA	NA	TGTGCCAGCAGATCACAGGGCGGGGGGCCTGGCAATCAGCCCCAGCATTTT	CASRSQGGGPGNQPQHF
TRBJ1-2	TRBV4-1	TRBD1	few	TGCGCCAGCAGGAAAGACAGGGGGCCATACTATGGCTACACCTTC	CASRKDRGPYYGYTF
TRBJ2-7	TRBV4-3	TRBD2	NA	TGCGCCAGCAGCCAGCGACTAGCGGGAGATCTCTACGAGCAGTACTTC	CASSQRLAGDLYEQYF
TRBJ2-1	TRBV7-2	NA	few	TGTGCCAGCAGCTTATGGGAGAATGAGCAGTTCTTC	CASSLWENEQFF
TRBJ2-7	TRBV11-3	TRBD2	few	TGTGCCAGCAGCGTCCATCCTAGCGGGAGAGTCTACGAGCAGTACTTC	CASSVHPSGRVYEQYF
TRBJ2-7	TRBV29-1	TRBD1	NA	TGCAGCGTTGACCCCGGGACAGGGGGTTACGAGCAGTACTTC	CSVDPGTGGYEQYF
TRBJ2-3	TRBV3-1	TRBD2	NA	TGTGCCAGCAGCGAATCTAGCGGGGGGACAGATACGCAGTATTTT	CASSESSGGTDTQYF
TRBJ2-2	TRBV7-2	NA	few	TGTGCCAGCAGCTTAAGTTACTACCCGGAGGGGGACACCGGGGAGCTGTTTTTT	CASSLSYYPEGDTGELFF
TRBJ2-2	TRBV3-1	TRBD2	NA	TGTGCCAGCAGCCGCCGGGGGGGGCACAGCCCGAACACCGGGGAGCTGTTTTTT	CASSRRGGHSPNTGELFF
TRBJ2-3	TRBV20-1	NA	few	TGCAGCTTGCCAGAACTCTTCAGAGGGTTTGCAGATACGCAGTATTTT	CSLPELFRGFADTQYF
TRBJ2-7	TRBV5-5	TRBD2	few	TGTGCCAGCAGTCCCGGGACTAGCGAATTCTACGAGCAGTACTTC	CASSPGTSEFYEQYF
TRBJ1-2	TRBV29-1	TRBD1	NA	TGCAGCGTTGGTTCTCCCCCGGGACAGTCAGCTAACTATGGCTACACCTTC	CSVGSPPGQSANYGYTF
TRBJ1-5	TRBV2	NA	NA	TGTGCCAGCAGTGTCGGACGGAATCATCAGCCCCAGCATTTT	CASSVGRNHQPQHF
TRBJ1-1	TRBV7-9	NA	NA	TGTGCCAGCAGCGAATGGAGCACTGAAGCTTTCTTT	CASSEWSTEAFF
TRBJ2-2	TRBV6-2/TRBV6-3	NA	many	TGTGCCAGCAGCCTACTAGACACCGGGGAGCTGTTTTTT	CASSLLDTGELFF
TRBJ2-7	TRBV6-5	TRBD1	many	TGTGCCAGCAGTTCGACAGGGCGATCCTACGAGCAGTACTTC	CASSSTGRSYEQYF
TRBJ1-6	TRBV14	NA	few	TGTGCCAGCTCCCTTCTGCAGGGGAATTCACCCCTCCACTTT	CASSLLQGNSPLHF
TRBJ2-1	TRBV2	TRBD1	NA	TGTGCCAGCAGTGAGGACAGGGTGAGGAATGAGCAGTTCTTC	CASSEDRVRNEQFF
TRBJ1-1	TRBV10-3	NA	NA	TGTGCCATCAGTGAAGGACCCGGGGATCGAGCTTTCTTT	CAISEGPGDRAFF
TRBJ1-6	TRBV12-3/TRBV12-4	NA	NA	TGTGCCAGCAGTTGGAATCCGCGCAGGGGTTCACCCCTCCACTTT	CASSWNPRRGSPLHF
TRBJ1-1	TRBV5-1	NA	NA	TGCGCCAGCCAAGGGAACACTGAAGCTTTCTTT	CASQGNTEAFF
TRBJ2-7	TRBV18	NA	NA	TGTGCCAGCTCATCCGGGACACCGGAACAGTACTTC	CASSSGTPEQYF
TRBJ2-1	TRBV29-1	TRBD2	NA	TGCAGCTCCCGACTAGCCTCCTACAATGAGCAGTTCTTC	CSSRLASYNEQFF
TRBJ1-1	TRBV30	NA	few	TGTGCCTGGAGTCCCGCCGCAGAAGCTTTCTTT	CAWSPAAEAFF
TRBJ2-7	TRBV7-2	TRBD2	few	TGTGCCAGCAGCCAAGACTGGGGAGCGGGAGGTTGGGAGCAGTACTTC	CASSQDWGAGGWEQYF